This T cell receptor (beta chain) was retrieved from a study of neurological immune-mediated disorders. Findings and limits, study-wide: According to phylogenetic grouping, one related-CDR3 cluster, a possible signature, contained the repertoires of 18 of 34 multiple sclerosis patients. TCR clonal expansion peaked in HTLV-1-associated myelopathy patients and was lowest in multiple sclerosis patients.

cDNA was made by 5'RACE with 10-nucleotide random UMIs. A single record per CDR3 protein comes from TCRdb applying MiXCR to the 5' RACE reads. The sample comprises 100,000 to 150,000 distinct CDR3 sequences, roughly 3.2% of which are singletons, and roughly 1.3% rests with the top ten. In its sample, this clonotype was seen many times. The antigen is undetermined. This CDR3 region has 15 residues. Germline V gives CDR1 SGHVS, CDR2 FQNEAQ. Trimming cost V 5 bases and J 0 bases, with 13 bases left between them. Sequencing was carried out using PBMCs. The origin of this receptor is a woman in her 30s with multiple sclerosis. The V and J genes are TRBV7-8 and TRBJ1-1; perhaps TRBD1 as D (6 bases). DNA for the CDR3: TGTGCCAGCAGCCGATGGGGGGCGTTGAACACTGAAGCTTTCTTT. Translated, it gives CASSRWGALNTEAFF.